The 32 T cell receptor beta chains in this list originate from one sample, sequenced in a study of shared clonotypes between healthy human individuals. Sequencing used immunoSEQ multiplex PCR; TCRdb keeps in-frame clones, though not all of them. In the table there are over a million clones, around 75% of which are singletons. What was sequenced was memory CD4+ T cells sorted from blood. This sample's subset: CD45RA-negative fraction. The receptors here all came from a man younger than 35 in good health.

The chain is built from TRBV29-1 and TRBJ2-5; TRBD2 aligns across 13 bases. This CDR3 comprises 16 residues. V shed 3 bases and J 5 bases; nucleotides not matched to a gene: 9. The germline CDR1 and CDR2 sequences are SQVTM and ANQGSEA. CDR3: CSVDAPGLAGMETQYF. The CDR3 DNA follows: TGCAGCGTTGATGCTCCGGGACTAGCGGGGATGGAGACCCAGTACTTC.

The genes are TRBV19 and TRBJ1-2, with 10 bases that match TRBD1. Germline CDR1 reads LNHDA; CDR2 reads SQIVND (reference sequence). The V segment lost 3 bases and the J segment 4 bases; nucleotides outside the gene matches: 5. The CDR3 runs to 15 residues. This chain's CDR3 is CASSITGTGVYGYTF. CDR3 nucleotides: TGTGCCAGTAGTATCACCGGGACAGGGGTCTATGGCTACACCTTC.

The chain recombines TRBV4-3 with TRBJ2-2, with D unresolved. The CDR3 runs 13 residues. Deletions cut 1 base from V and 6 bases from J, with 6 bases between. CDR1 LGHNA and CDR2 YSLEER come from the germline V gene. DNA of the CDR3: TGCGCCAGCAGCCAAGTCCTGGCCGGGGAGCTGTTTTTT. Translating gives CASSQVLAGELFF.

This rearrangement joins TRBV2 to TRBJ2-2; D is perhaps TRBD1 (5 bases). The germline V gene encodes CDR1 SNHLY and CDR2 FYNNEI. This CDR3 spans 15 amino acids. Trimming removed 2 bases at V and 3 bases at J, with 10 bases between. CDR3 in DNA: TGTGCCAGCAGTGAAAAGCAGGGCTACACCGGGGAGCTGTTTTTT. As protein: CASSEKQGYTGELFF.

The CDR3 bases are TGTGCCAGCAGCCCCCTCCCTCAGGGTAGCGAGCAGTACTTC. Its translation: CASSPLPQGSEQYF. The rearrangement joins TRBV6-6 to TRBJ2-7, with D maybe TRBD1 (5 bases). Germline V gene sequence: CDR1 MNHNY, CDR2 SVGAGI (reference sequence). Trimming cost V 6 bases and J 6 bases, with 18 bases left between them. CDR3 length: 14 amino acids.

V and J are TRBV5-1 and TRBJ2-1; TRBD2 might be the D (5 bases). Trimming removed 0 bases at V and 6 bases at J, with 13 bases between. This CDR3 has 15 residues. Per the germline V gene, CDR1 is SGHRS and CDR2 is YFSETQ. CDR3 nucleotide sequence: TGCGCCAGCAGCTTGGACCAGCCGAGCGGCAATGAGCAGTTCTTC. Translating gives CASSLDQPSGNEQFF. Based on the CDR3 plus reference TRBV5-1 and TRBJ2-1, the full variable domain is KAGVTQTPRYLIKTRGQQVTLSCSPISGHRSVSWYQQTPGQGLQFLFEYFSETQRNKGNFPGRFSGRQFSNSRSEMNVSTLELGDSALYLCASSLDQPSGNEQFFGPGTRLTVL.

Of note for this clone: Other DNA sequences of this sample code for an identical CDR3. The V gene is TRBV5-1, the J gene TRBJ2-7; D call uncertain. Per the germline V gene, CDR1 is SGHRS and CDR2 is YFSETQ. The CDR3 length is 12 residues. V was shortened by 0 bases and J by 5 bases, with 6 bases between the two germline ends. CDR3 DNA sequence: TGCGCCAGCAGCTTGGATCGCCACGAGCAGTACTTC. This translates into CASSLDRHEQYF.

This clone was detected only a few times. The chain uses TRBV10-1 and TRBJ2-2; D remains ambiguous. CDR1 is WNHNN and CDR2 is SYGVQD in the germline V gene (reference sequence). The V end was cut by 0 bases, the J end by 1 base, with 6 bases between. CDR3 length: 15 amino acids. CDR3 region: CASSESGRNTGELFF. DNA of the CDR3: TGCGCCAGCAGTGAGTCGGGCCGGAACACCGGGGAGCTGTTTTTT.

This clone was seen a single time. It may be a read error: a sequence one base away is much more abundant. The chain recombines TRBV15 with TRBJ2-5, with D perhaps matching TRBD1 (6 bases). Per germline, CDR1 LNHNV and CDR2 YYDKDF (reference sequence). This CDR3 comprises 16 residues. The CDR3 nucleotides read TGTGCCTCCAGCAAGGATCGGCAGGGGTTGGTGGAGACCCAGTACTTC. Translating gives CASSKDRQGLVETQYF.

The chain has TRBV11-3 and TRBJ2-2; D unresolved. The germline gives CDR1 SGHNT, CDR2 YENEEA. The CDR3 has 14 amino acids. Trimming cost V 2 bases and J 1 base, with 5 bases left between them. Here the CDR3 reads CASSLHLNTGELFF. In DNA, the CDR3 is TGTGCCAGCAGCTTACACCTGAACACCGGGGAGCTGTTTTTT.

J is TRBJ1-2 and V is TRBV7-8; D gene unclear. The CDR3 is 16 amino acids. The germline gives CDR1 SGHVS, CDR2 FQNEAQ. V lost 5 bases and J 6 bases, leaving 22 bases between the germline ends. The CDR3 loop reads CASSPRVERRADGYTF. The CDR3 coding sequence is TGTGCCAGCAGCCCAAGGGTGGAGAGGCGCGCGGATGGCTACACCTTC. The variable domain in full, completed from reference TRBV7-8 and TRBJ1-2, reads GAGVSQSPRYKVAKRGQDVALRCDPISGHVSLFWYQQALGQGPEFLTYFQNEAQLDKSGLPSDRFFAERPEGSVSTLKIQRTQQEDSAVYLCASSPRVERRADGYTFGSGTRLTVV.

Concerning this clone itself: A far bigger clonotype differs at one base, so this is likely a read error. CDR3 sequence: CASSENYGYTF. CDR3 coding DNA: TGTGCCAGCAGTGAAAACTATGGCTACACCTTC. The chain uses TRBV9 and TRBJ1-2; D is ambiguous. CDR3 size: 11 residues. The V end was cut by 5 bases, the J end by 2 bases, with 4 bases between. The germline V gene encodes CDR1 SGDLS and CDR2 YYNGEE.

The genes are TRBV18 and TRBJ1-6; 11 nucleotides agree with TRBD1. Trimming cost V 4 bases and J 7 bases; bases outside gene matches: 15. CDR3 size: 19 residues. CDR1 and CDR2 (germline): KGHSH, LQKENI. The CDR3 coding sequence is TGTGCCAGCTCACGGACAGGGGGCGCGTCGTATGGGGAAAATTCACCCCTCCACTTT. This translates into CASSRTGGASYGENSPLHF.

The chain joins TRBV5-6 to TRBJ2-7; 11 bases fit TRBD1. The CDR3 loop spans 15 amino acids. The V gene's germline CDR1 is SGHDT and CDR2 YYEEEE. V lost 7 bases, J lost 4 bases, and 10 bases stayed unmatched. The CDR3 DNA sequence: TGTGCCAGCCGACCGGTAGGGACAGGGGGATACGAGCAGTACTTC. It encodes CASRPVGTGGYEQYF. The full variable domain, completed using reference TRBV5-6 and TRBJ2-7, is DAGVTQSPTHLIKTRGQQVTLRCSPKSGHDTVSWYQQALGQGPQFIFQYYEEEERQRGNFPDRFSGHQFPNYSSELNVNALLLGDSALYLCASRPVGTGGYEQYFGPGTRLTVT.

This chain uses TRBV10-3 with TRBJ1-5; a possible D gene is TRBD1 (5 bases). The V and J ends lost 5 bases and 4 bases respectively, with 12 bases between them. This CDR3 has 14 amino acids. The germline CDR1 and CDR2 sequences are ENHRY and SYGVKD. CDR3 bases: TGTGCCATCAGTACGGGACGGGAGAATCAGCCCCAGCATTTT. This gives the protein CAISTGRENQPQHF.

V and J are TRBV28 and TRBJ2-5; possibly TRBD2 for D (6 bases). With 4 bases removed from V and 7 bases from J, the gap between germline ends came to 25 bases. Looked up from germline, CDR1 is MDHEN and CDR2 is SYDVKM. This CDR3 comprises 17 residues. The CDR3 nucleotides are TGTGCCAGCAGTTCACCTTCCGGCTCCGGACTACTTGGGACCCAGTACTTC. Translated: CASSSPSGSGLLGTQYF.

This clone showed up many times. The chain joins TRBV6-6 to TRBJ2-7; 13 bases map to TRBD2. The trim removed 6 bases at V and 6 bases at J, leaving 8 bases unmatched. Germline V gene data show CDR1 as MNHNY and CDR2 as SVGAGI (reference sequence). This CDR3 has 15 amino acids. This CDR3 is CASRAPGLAGVEQYF. The CDR3, as DNA: TGTGCCAGCAGAGCTCCCGGACTAGCGGGAGTCGAGCAGTACTTC.

J is TRBJ1-5 and V is TRBV5-1; 11 bases map to TRBD1. V was clipped by 4 bases and J by 6 bases; unmatched bases: 6. From germline, CDR1 is SGHRS and CDR2 YFSETQ. The CDR3 has 15 residues. CDR3 DNA: TGCGCCAGCAGCCCCGGACAGGGGGCGGTTCAGCCCCAGCATTTT. Translating it yields CASSPGQGAVQPQHF.

This clone was seen a handful of times. Here the CDR3 DNA reads TGTGCCAGTAGTCCCCGGGGGGTTAGCAATCAGCCCCAGCATTTT. Translation gives CASSPRGVSNQPQHF. The chain combines TRBV19 with TRBJ1-5; possible D gene TRBD1, 5 bases. This CDR3 is 15 amino acids long. V was pared by 5 bases and J by 0 bases, with 11 bases between. CDR1 and CDR2 (germline): LNHDA, SQIVND (reference sequence).

The V and J genes are TRBV2 and TRBJ1-4; D uncertain. CDR1 is SNHLY, CDR2 FYNNEI, per germline. Trimming took off 1 base at V and 7 bases at J, with 10 bases between the two ends. This CDR3 comprises 14 residues. Here the CDR3 DNA reads TGTGCCAGCAGTGAAGAGGCAGTAGGTGAAAAACTGTTTTTT. Its translation: CASSEEAVGEKLFF.

In the case of this clone: This specimen includes other DNA sequences encoding the same CDR3. The rearrangement joins TRBV18 to TRBJ1-5; D may be TRBD1 (5 bases). CDR1 and CDR2 from the germline V gene are KGHSH and LQKENI. Trimming removed 1 base at V and 1 base at J, with 8 bases between. The CDR3 extends over 15 amino acids. The CDR3 coding sequence is TGTGCCAGCTCACCACAGCAGGGAAGCAATCAGCCCCAGCATTTT. This translates into CASSPQQGSNQPQHF.

The chain combines TRBV10-1 with TRBJ1-4; D is perhaps TRBD1 (5 bases). The V end lost 8 bases, the J end lost 8 bases, and 12 bases lay between the germline ends. Germline CDR1 and CDR2: WNHNN and SYGVQD (reference sequence). The CDR3 runs 12 residues. CDR3 bases: TGCGCCAGCTCCCAGGGCGAGGAAAAACTGTTTTTT. Its translation is CASSQGEEKLFF.

This chain links TRBV5-1 with TRBJ1-5; TRBD1 aligns across 7 bases. The CDR3 spans 15 residues. CDR1 SGHRS and CDR2 YFSETQ come from the germline V gene. V lost 2 bases to trimming and J lost 7 bases; unmatched junction nucleotides: 9. In DNA form, the CDR3 reads TGCGCCAGCAGCTTTGAAGGGGGCCGGGAGCAGCCCCAGCATTTT. Translation: CASSFEGGREQPQHF.

Comments on this clone: A read error likely explains this, since a far larger clone differs by one base. Other DNA sequences in the same sample also yield this CDR3. V gene TRBV11-3 combines with J gene TRBJ2-7; 9 bases map to TRBD1. The CDR3 covers 14 residues. Germline V gives CDR1 SGHNT, CDR2 YENEEA. The trim removed 4 bases at V and 1 base at J, leaving 2 bases unmatched. CDR3 protein: CASSSGTGSYEQYF. CDR3 DNA: TGTGCCAGCAGCTCCGGGACAGGGTCCTACGAGCAGTACTTC.

The chain uses TRBV18 and TRBJ2-2; unclear D gene. Germline V gene lookup returns CDR1 KGHSH and CDR2 LQKENI. The ends were cut back, 2 bases at V and 0 bases at J, with 7 bases in the middle. The CDR3 is made up of 15 amino acids. The CDR3 coding sequence is TGTGCCAGCTCACCAGGGGTCCCGAACACCGGGGAGCTGTTTTTT. Translation: CASSPGVPNTGELFF.

This clone has just a few counts. The rearrangement links TRBV5-1 to TRBJ1-1; D not resolved. Germline lookup yields CDR1 SGHRS and CDR2 YFSETQ. Trimming pared 4 bases from V and 6 bases from J, leaving 10 bases between. CDR3 length equals 12 residues. The CDR3 region is CASSPDGSEAFF. CDR3 sequence (DNA): TGCGCCAGCAGCCCCGACGGGTCTGAAGCTTTCTTT.

J is TRBJ2-7 and V is TRBV27, with TRBD1 matching 7 bases. CDR1 is MNHEY, CDR2 SMNVEV, per germline (reference sequence). Losses at the gene ends were 4 bases for V and 0 bases for J; bases not matched to a gene: 6. CDR3 length: 15 residues. DNA of the CDR3: TGTGCCAGCAGTTCGTCGGGACAGTACTCCTACGAGCAGTACTTC. This gives the protein CASSSSGQYSYEQYF.

Points on this clone: Since a much larger clone is just one base distant, this may be a read error. The J gene is TRBJ2-7, the V gene TRBV2; D is uncertain. CDR1 is SNHLY, CDR2 FYNNEI, per germline. Trimming pared 5 bases from V and 1 base from J, leaving 3 bases between. The CDR3 totals 11 residues. Here the CDR3 reads CASSKSYEQYF. In DNA, the CDR3 is TGTGCCAGCAGTAAATCCTACGAGCAGTACTTC.

This clone was counted a single time. A read error may produce the germline difference seen at one junction end. The chain combines TRBV7-2 with TRBJ1-2; unclear D gene. This CDR3 region has 13 residues. Germline V CDR1 and CDR2: SGHTA, FQGNSA. This CDR3 is CASSLGIGLEASF. CDR3 coding DNA: TGTGCCAGCAGCTTAGGCATAGGGCTTGAGGCTTCCTTC.

This clone was detected many times. The chain employs TRBV9 and TRBJ1-1; D gene ambiguous. This CDR3 has 13 residues. Germline-derived CDR1 and CDR2 are SGDLS and YYNGEE. Trimming cost V 7 bases and J 7 bases, with 17 bases left between them. CDR3 amino acids: CASGFDGQSEAFF. The DNA of the CDR3 is TGTGCCAGCGGATTCGATGGGCAGAGTGAAGCTTTCTTT.

This chain joins TRBV11-1 and TRBJ2-1; the D gene is possibly TRBD1 (6 bases). The CDR3 contains 15 residues. Trimming took 4 bases from V and 3 from J, leaving 13 bases between them. Per the germline V gene, CDR1 is SGHAT and CDR2 is FQDESV (reference sequence). As DNA, the CDR3 is TGTGCCAGCAGCTCCACAGGGCTTCTCTACAATGAGCAGTTCTTC. This translates into CASSSTGLLYNEQFF.

The chain is built from TRBV30 and TRBJ2-2, with D maybe TRBD1 (5 bases). V was cut by 0 bases and J by 6 bases, with 11 bases left in between. Germline CDR1 reads GTSNPN; CDR2 reads SVGIG (reference sequence). CDR3 size: 14 residues. Here the CDR3 reads CAWSVRRDSGELFF. CDR3 sequence (DNA): TGTGCCTGGAGTGTACGCAGGGATTCCGGGGAGCTGTTTTTT.